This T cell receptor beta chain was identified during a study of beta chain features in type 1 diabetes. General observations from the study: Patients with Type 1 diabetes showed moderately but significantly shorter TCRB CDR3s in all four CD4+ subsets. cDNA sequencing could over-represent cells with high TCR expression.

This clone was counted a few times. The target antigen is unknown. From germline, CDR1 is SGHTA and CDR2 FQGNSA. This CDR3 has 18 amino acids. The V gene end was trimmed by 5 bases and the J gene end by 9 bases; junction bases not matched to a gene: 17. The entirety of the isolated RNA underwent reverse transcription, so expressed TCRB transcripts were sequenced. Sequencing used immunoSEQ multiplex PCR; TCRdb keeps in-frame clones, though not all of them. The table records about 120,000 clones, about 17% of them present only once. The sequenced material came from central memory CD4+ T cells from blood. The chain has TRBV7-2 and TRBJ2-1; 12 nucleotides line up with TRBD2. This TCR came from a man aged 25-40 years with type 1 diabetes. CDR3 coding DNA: TGTGCCAGCAGCCCACGACGTTCACTACTAGCGGGGGGTGGTGAGCAGTTCTTC. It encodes CASSPRRSLLAGGGEQFF.